What follows are 5 T cell receptor beta chains derived from one specimen sequenced in a study of blood T cell repertoires in COVID-19. TCRdb's copy holds only in-frame clones and misses some; the assay was immunoSEQ multiplex PCR. The table records just under 350,000 clones, around 91% of them present only once. The source material was peripheral blood. These receptors were collected from a woman under 30 who had recovered from COVID-19.

This chain joins TRBV27 and TRBJ1-2, with 8 nucleotides matching TRBD1. The CDR3 runs 15 residues. J gave up 7 bases and V 5 bases, and 12 bases lay outside the gene matches. The germline gives CDR1 MNHEY, CDR2 SMNVEV (reference sequence). This CDR3 is CASSPLTGTGFGYTF. CDR3 DNA sequence: TGTGCCAGCAGTCCCTTGACCGGGACAGGTTTTGGCTACACCTTC.

The chain is built from TRBV28 and TRBJ2-1, with unresolved D. Germline loops: CDR1 MDHEN, CDR2 SYDVKM. There are 12 residues in the CDR3. V was clipped by 2 bases and J by 9 bases, with 8 bases between them. CDR3 sequence reads: CASSLQVGEQFF. Here the CDR3 DNA reads TGTGCCAGCAGTTTACAGGTCGGTGAGCAGTTCTTC.

The genes are TRBV9 and TRBJ2-2, with TRBD1 identical over 10 bases. V lost 4 bases to trimming and J lost 3 bases; unmatched junction nucleotides: 6. This CDR3 contains 16 residues. Germline assignment: CDR1 SGDLS and CDR2 YYNGEE. CDR3 in amino acids: CASSPGDRGDTGELFF. In nucleotides, the CDR3 is TGTGCCAGCAGCCCTGGGGACAGGGGTGACACCGGGGAGCTGTTTTTT.

The chain couples TRBV2 to TRBJ2-6; 11 bases are a match to TRBD1. V trimming: 2 bases; J trimming: 1 base; junction bases outside the gene matches: 1. CDR1 is SNHLY, CDR2 FYNNEI, per germline. The CDR3 extends over 17 amino acids. CDR3 protein: CASSEWDRGSGANVLTF. CDR3 DNA: TGTGCCAGCAGTGAATGGGACAGGGGGTCTGGGGCCAACGTCCTGACTTTC.

The rearrangement uses TRBV27 and TRBJ2-2, with 10 bases fitting TRBD1. V was clipped by 0 bases and J by 4 bases; unmatched bases: 5. CDR3 length equals 17 residues. The germline V gene has CDR1 MNHEY and CDR2 SMNVEV (reference sequence). The CDR3 DNA reads as TGTGCCAGCAGTTTATCCCGACAGGGGGCTGGCACCGGGGAGCTGTTTTTT. Translated: CASSLSRQGAGTGELFF.